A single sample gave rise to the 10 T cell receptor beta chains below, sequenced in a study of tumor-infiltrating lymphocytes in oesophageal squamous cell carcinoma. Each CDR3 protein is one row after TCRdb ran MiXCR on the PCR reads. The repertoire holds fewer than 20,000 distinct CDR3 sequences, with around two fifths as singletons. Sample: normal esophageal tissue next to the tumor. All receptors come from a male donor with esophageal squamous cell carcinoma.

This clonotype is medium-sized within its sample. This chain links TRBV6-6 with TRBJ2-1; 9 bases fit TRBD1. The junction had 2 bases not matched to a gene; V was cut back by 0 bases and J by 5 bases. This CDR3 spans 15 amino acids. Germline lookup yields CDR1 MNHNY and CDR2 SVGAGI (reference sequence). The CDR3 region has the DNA TGTGCCAGCAGTTACTCGGGGACAGGGAACAATGAGCAGTTCTTC. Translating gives CASSYSGTGNNEQFF.

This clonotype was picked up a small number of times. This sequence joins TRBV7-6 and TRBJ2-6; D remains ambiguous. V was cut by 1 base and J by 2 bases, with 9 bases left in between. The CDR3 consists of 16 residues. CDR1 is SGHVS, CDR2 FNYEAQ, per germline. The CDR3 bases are TGTGCCAGCAGCTTAGAGTACAAGGCTGGGGCCAACGTCCTGACTTTC. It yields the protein CASSLEYKAGANVLTF.

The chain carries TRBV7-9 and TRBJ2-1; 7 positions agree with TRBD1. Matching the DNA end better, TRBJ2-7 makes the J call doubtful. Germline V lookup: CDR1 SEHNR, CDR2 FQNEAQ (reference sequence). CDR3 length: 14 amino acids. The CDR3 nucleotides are TGTGCCAGCAGCTTACCGGGACAGTGCTACGAGCAGTACTTC. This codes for CASSLPGQCYEQYF.

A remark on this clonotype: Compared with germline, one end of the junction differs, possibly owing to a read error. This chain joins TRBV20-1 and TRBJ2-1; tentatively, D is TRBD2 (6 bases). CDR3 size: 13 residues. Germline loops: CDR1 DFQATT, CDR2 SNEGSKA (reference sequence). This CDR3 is CSARGDFDSPLHF. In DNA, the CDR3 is TGCAGTGCTAGGGGGGACTTTGATTCACCCCTCCACTTC.

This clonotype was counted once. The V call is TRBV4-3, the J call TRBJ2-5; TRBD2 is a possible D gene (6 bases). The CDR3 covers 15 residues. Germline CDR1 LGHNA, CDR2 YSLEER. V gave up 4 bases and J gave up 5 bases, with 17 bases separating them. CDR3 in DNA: TGCGCCAGCAGCCCGGGAGATGACCCCCGTGAGACCCAGTACTTC. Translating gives CASSPGDDPRETQYF.

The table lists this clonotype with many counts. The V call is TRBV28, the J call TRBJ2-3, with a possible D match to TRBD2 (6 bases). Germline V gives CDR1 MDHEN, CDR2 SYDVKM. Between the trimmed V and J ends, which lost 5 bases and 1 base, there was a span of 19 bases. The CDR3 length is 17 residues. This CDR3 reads CASSTLVERRGTDTQYF. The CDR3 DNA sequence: TGTGCCAGCAGTACCCTGGTGGAGCGGAGGGGCACAGATACGCAGTATTTT.

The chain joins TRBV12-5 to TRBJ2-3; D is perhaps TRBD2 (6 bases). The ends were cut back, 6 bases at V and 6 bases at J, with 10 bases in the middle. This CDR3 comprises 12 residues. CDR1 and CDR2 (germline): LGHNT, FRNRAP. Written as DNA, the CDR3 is TGTGCTAGTGGGGAGGGTTCTGATACGCAGTATTTT. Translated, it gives CASGEGSDTQYF.

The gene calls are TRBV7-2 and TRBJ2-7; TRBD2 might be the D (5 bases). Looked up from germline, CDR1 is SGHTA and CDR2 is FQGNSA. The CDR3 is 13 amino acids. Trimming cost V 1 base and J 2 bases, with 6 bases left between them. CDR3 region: CASSLDGTYEQYF. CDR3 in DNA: TGTGCCAGCAGCTTAGACGGGACCTACGAGCAGTACTTC.

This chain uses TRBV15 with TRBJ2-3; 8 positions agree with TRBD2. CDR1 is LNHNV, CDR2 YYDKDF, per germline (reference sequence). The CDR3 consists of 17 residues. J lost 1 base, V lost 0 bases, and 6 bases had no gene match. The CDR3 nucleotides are TGTGCCACCAGCAGAGATCGGGGGGGGGCCGGCACAGATACGCAGTATTTT. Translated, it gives CATSRDRGGAGTDTQYF.

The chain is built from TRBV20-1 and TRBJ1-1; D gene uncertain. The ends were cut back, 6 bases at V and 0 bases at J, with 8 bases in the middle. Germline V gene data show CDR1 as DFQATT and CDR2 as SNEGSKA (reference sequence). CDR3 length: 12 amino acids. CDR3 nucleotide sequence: TGCAGTGCCGAGGGCCTGAACACTGAAGCTTTCTTT. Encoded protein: CSAEGLNTEAFF.